This T cell receptor (beta chain) stems from a study of CD8 T cells in ankylosing spondylitis. General study findings and limits: Ankylosing spondylitis blood appeared to carry a characteristic TCR beta motif of roughly eight highly homologous variants. Within matched ankylosing spondylitis synovial fluid, disease-linked clones were reportedly significantly enriched.

TCRdb reprocessed the 5' RACE reads with MiXCR, giving one entry per CDR3 protein. The sample gives about 200,000 distinct CDR3 sequences, around 13% of which show up once; approximately 17% is in the top ten. This clonotype was recorded many times. Its matching antigen is unknown. The CDR3 covers 14 residues. Germline CDR1 MNHEY, CDR2 SMNVEV (reference sequence). V was trimmed by 0 bases and J by 9 bases, leaving 12 bases between them. The source of this sequence is a male donor with ankylosing spondylitis or in good health (not recorded which). The chain combines TRBV27 with TRBJ2-1; no clear D. The sample taken for sequencing was blood, either unsorted or a sorted T cell fraction (not recorded which). As DNA, the CDR3 is TGTGCCAGCAGTTTATCGCGGAGACGAATTGAGCAGTTCTTC. Translating it yields CASSLSRRRIEQFF.